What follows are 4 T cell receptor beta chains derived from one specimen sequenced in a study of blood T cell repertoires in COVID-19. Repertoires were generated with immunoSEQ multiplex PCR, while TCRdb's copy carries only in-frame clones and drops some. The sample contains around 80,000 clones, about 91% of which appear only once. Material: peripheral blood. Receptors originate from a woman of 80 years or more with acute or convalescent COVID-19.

The CDR3 loop is CAISEGRTYEQYF. The CDR3 nucleotides are TGTGCCATCAGTGAGGGGCGAACTTACGAGCAGTACTTC. V is TRBV10-3 and J is TRBJ2-7; D gene uncertain. Trimming left V 2 bases short and J 4 bases short, with 9 bases between. The CDR3 spans 13 residues. Germline-derived CDR1 and CDR2 are ENHRY and SYGVKD.

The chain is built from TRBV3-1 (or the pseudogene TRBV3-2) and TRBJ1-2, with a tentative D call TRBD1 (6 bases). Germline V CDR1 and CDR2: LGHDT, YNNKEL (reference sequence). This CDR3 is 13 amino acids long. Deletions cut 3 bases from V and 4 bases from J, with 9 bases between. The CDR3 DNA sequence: TGTGCCAGCAGCCAGCAGGGGAGCTATGGCTACACCTTC. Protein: CASSQQGSYGYTF.

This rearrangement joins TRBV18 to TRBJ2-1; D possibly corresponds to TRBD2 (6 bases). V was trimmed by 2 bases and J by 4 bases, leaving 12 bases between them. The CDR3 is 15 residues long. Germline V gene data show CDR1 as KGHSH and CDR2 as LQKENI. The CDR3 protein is CASSPGGGGYNEQFF. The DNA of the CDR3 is TGTGCCAGCTCACCAGGGGGAGGTGGGTACAATGAGCAGTTCTTC. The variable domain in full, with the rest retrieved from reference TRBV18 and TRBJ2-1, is NAGVMQNPRHLVRRRGQEARLRCSPMKGHSHVYWYRQLPEEGLKFMVYLQKENIIDESGMPKERFSAEFPKEGPSILRIQQVVRGDSAAYFCASSPGGGGYNEQFFGPGTRLTVL.

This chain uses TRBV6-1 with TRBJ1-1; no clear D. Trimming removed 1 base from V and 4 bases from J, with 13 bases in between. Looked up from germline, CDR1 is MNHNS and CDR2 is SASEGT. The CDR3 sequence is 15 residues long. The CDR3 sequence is CASSEGGSGSTEAFF. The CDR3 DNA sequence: TGTGCCAGCAGTGAAGGAGGGTCGGGTAGCACTGAAGCTTTCTTT.